What follows describes a single T cell receptor beta chain. PCR amplification relied on 60 Vbeta primers (plus 13 Jbeta primers). How the authors handled the data: The count from a later analysis was tens of millions of unique TCR beta chains, 9.5 million to 13 million of them shared. The table came from immunoSEQ multiplex PCR; TCRdb's copy has only in-frame clones and leaves some out. V, J and clone size derive from that table, while D and trimming were established from the DNA sequence. In the table there are under 150,000 clones, around 80% of which are singletons. The donors gave bone marrow, and they were healthy. The data were obtained in a study of cytomegalovirus exposure and HLA in healthy donors. Turning to the study itself: Assignment to the Caucasian-associated ancestry cluster applied to approximately 80% of the approximately 380 genotyped donors.

This sequence was found in a woman aged 18-35 years in good health and CMV-seronegative. The sequenced material came from PBMCs.

The CDR3 region is CASRTEYYEQYF. In DNA, the CDR3 is TGTGCCAGCAGAACAGAGTACTACGAGCAGTACTTC. The chain is built from TRBV2 and TRBJ2-7; D is uncertain. The length of the CDR3 is 12 residues. CDR1 is SNHLY and CDR2 is FYNNEI in the germline V gene. Trimming left V 6 bases short and J 3 bases short, with 9 bases between.